This T cell receptor (beta chain) was obtained from a study of human T cells and chemical hapten exposure. This clonotype was found many times. RNA extraction used unfractionated whole blood as the source of total RNA. Each cDNA molecule in the library carried unique molecular identifiers. TCRdb independently ran MiXCR on the 5' RACE reads; one entry per CDR3 protein. The data hold 81,000 or so distinct CDR3 sequences, with about 7.7% observed a single time. V lost 3 bases to trimming and J lost 6 bases, with 15 bases between them. Germline-derived CDR1 and CDR2 are DFQATT and SNEGSKA (reference sequence). The CDR3 runs to 14 residues.

This sequence was found in a male donor in good health. The chain joins TRBV20-1 to TRBJ1-5; maybe TRBD1 (5 bases). CDR3 in amino acids: CSASPKGPGQPQHF. CDR3 DNA sequence: TGCAGTGCTAGCCCCAAGGGACCCGGTCAGCCCCAGCATTTT.